This TCR beta chain derives from a study of T cell responses to AZD1222 COVID-19 vaccine. Study as a whole: Whether given at about 4 or about 12 weeks, second doses were pooled.

This CDR3 has 16 residues. Germline-derived CDR1 and CDR2 are KGHSH and LQKENI. The V segment lost 3 bases and the J segment 6 bases; nucleotides outside the gene matches: 8. Notes on this clone: Its target is not known.

This table comes from immunoSEQ multiplex PCR, and its TCRdb copy is limited to in-frame clones, with some not included. The table lists about 130,000 clones, around 87% of them singletons. Whole-study findings and limits: Most donors were white British and more were female, and clonal diversity was possibly underestimated. It was only six AZD1222 recipients who were seropositive at baseline. In all cases, repertoires were sampled only after the peak T cell response.

The source of this sequence is an adult in good health. The sequencing used peripheral blood, collected on day 0 of AZD1222 vaccination. V and J are TRBV18 and TRBJ1-2, with 12 bases lining up with TRBD1. In DNA form, the CDR3 reads TGTGCCAGCTCACCCCCCGGGACAGGGGGCGTCGATGGCTACACCTTC. Its translation: CASSPPGTGGVDGYTF.